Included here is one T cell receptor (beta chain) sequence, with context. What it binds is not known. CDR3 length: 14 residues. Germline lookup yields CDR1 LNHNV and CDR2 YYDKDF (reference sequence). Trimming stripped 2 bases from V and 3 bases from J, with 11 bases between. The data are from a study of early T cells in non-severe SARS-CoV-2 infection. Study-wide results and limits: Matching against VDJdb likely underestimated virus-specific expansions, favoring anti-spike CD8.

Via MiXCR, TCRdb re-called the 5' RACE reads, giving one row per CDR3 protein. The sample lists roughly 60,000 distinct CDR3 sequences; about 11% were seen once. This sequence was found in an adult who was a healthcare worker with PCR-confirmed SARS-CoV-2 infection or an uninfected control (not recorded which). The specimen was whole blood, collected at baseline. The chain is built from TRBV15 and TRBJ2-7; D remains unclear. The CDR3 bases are TGTGCCACCAGCAGATTTGACTCCCGCTACGAGCAGTACTTC. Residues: CATSRFDSRYEQYF.